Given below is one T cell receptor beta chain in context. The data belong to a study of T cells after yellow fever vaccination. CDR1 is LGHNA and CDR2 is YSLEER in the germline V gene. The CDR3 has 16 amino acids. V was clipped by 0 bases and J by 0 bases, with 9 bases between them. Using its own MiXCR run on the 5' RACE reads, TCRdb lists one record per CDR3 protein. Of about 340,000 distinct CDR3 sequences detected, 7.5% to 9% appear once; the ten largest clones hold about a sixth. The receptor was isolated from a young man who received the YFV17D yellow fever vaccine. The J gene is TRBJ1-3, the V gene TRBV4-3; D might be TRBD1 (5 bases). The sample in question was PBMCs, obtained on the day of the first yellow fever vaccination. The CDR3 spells CASSQELGVSGNTIYF. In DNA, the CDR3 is TGCGCCAGCAGCCAAGAACTAGGGGTCTCTGGAAACACCATATATTTT.